This TCR beta chain derives from a study of T cell responses to AZD1222 COVID-19 vaccine. The study's findings and limits: Clonal diversity may have been underestimated, and the donors were mostly white British, with more females than males. After two AZD1222 doses, spike-specific TCR breadth and depth rose versus day 0. Only a handful of individuals given AZD1222 were seropositive at baseline.

CDR3 length equals 16 residues. Trimming removed 0 bases at V and 3 bases at J, with 9 bases between. Germline-derived CDR1 and CDR2 are LNHNV and YYDKDF (reference sequence). A remark on this clone: Its antigen is not identified.

TCRdb's table, derived via immunoSEQ multiplex PCR, lists solely in-frame clones and lacks some. The data contain about 110,000 clones, around 92% of them singletons. Pooled together were second doses at about 4 or about 12 weeks. V is TRBV15 and J is TRBJ1-6; D remains ambiguous. The sample in question was peripheral blood, obtained 28 days after the second AZD1222 dose. The origin of this receptor is an adult who received the AZD1222 COVID-19 vaccine. The CDR3 DNA sequence: TGTGCCACCAGCAGAGAGCCGGGGATCTATAATTCACCCCTCCACTTT. This translates into CATSREPGIYNSPLHF.